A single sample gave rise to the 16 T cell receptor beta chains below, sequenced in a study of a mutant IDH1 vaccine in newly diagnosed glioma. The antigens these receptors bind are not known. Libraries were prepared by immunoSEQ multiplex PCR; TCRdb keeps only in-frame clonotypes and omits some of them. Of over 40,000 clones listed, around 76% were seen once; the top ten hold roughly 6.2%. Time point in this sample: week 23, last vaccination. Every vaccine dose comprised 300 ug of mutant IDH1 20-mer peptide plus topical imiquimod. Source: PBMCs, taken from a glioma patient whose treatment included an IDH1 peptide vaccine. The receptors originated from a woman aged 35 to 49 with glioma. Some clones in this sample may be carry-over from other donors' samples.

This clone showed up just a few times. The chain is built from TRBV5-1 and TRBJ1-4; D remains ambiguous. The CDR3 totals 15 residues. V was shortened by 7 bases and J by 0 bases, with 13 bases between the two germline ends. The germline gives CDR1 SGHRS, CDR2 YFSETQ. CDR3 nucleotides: TGCGCCAGCTGCGGGTACGGAACAACTAATGAAAAACTGTTTTTT. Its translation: CASCGYGTTNEKLFF.

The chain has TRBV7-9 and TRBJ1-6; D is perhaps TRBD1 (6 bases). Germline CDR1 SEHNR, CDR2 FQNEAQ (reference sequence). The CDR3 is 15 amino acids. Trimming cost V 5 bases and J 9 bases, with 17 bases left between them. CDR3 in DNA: TGTGCCAGCAGCCCCAGGGGCAGCCCGGGTTCACCCCTCCACTTT. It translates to CASSPRGSPGSPLHF. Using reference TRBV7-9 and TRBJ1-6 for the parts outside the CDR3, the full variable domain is DTGVSQNPRHKITKRGQNVTFRCDPISEHNRLYWYRQTLGQGPEFLTYFQNEAQLEKSRLLSDRFSAERPKGSFSTLEIQRTEQGDSAMYLCASSPRGSPGSPLHFGNGTRLTVT.

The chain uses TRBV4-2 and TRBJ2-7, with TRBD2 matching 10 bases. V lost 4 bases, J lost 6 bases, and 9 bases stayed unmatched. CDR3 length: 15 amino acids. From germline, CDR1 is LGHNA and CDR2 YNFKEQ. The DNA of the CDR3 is TGTGCCAGCAGCCTTGGAAGCGGGAGGGCCGGCGAGCAGTACTTC. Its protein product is CASSLGSGRAGEQYF.

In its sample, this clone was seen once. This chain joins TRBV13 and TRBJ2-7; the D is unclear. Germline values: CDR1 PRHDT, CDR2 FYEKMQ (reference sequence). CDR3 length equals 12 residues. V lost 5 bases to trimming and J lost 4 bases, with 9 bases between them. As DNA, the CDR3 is TGTGCCAGCAGCCCCCGAGGTTACGAGCAGTACTTC. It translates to CASSPRGYEQYF.

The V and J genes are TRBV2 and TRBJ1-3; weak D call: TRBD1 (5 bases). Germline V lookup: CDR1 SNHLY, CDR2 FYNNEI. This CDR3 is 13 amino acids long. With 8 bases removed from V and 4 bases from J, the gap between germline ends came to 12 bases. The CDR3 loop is CASLGGWGNTIYF. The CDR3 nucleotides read TGTGCCAGCTTGGGGGGGTGGGGAAACACCATATATTTT.

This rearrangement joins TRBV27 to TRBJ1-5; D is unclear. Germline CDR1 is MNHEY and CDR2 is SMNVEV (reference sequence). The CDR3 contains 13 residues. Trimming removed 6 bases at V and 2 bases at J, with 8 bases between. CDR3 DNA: TGTGCCAGCAGAGGCGGGGGCAATCAGCCCCAGCATTTT. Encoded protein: CASRGGGNQPQHF.

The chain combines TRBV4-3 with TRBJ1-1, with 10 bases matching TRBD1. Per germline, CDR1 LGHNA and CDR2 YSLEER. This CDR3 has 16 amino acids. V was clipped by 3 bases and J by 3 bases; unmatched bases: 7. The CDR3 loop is CASSQDPGQGYTEAFF. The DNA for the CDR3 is TGCGCCAGCAGCCAGGATCCGGGACAGGGGTACACTGAAGCTTTCTTT.

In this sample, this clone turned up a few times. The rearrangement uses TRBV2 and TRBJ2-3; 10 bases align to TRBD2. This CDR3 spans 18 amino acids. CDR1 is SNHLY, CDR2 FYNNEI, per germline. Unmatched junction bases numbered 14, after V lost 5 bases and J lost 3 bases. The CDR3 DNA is TGTGCCAGCAGTCCTCCCAGATTTAGCGGGAGGTCAACAGATACGCAGTATTTT. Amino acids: CASSPPRFSGRSTDTQYF. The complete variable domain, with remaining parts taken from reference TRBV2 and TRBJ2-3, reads EPEVTQTPSHQVTQMGQEVILRCVPISNHLYFYWYRQILGQKVEFLVSFYNNEISEKSEIFDDQFSVERPDGSNFTLKIRSTKLEDSAMYFCASSPPRFSGRSTDTQYFGPGTRLTVL.

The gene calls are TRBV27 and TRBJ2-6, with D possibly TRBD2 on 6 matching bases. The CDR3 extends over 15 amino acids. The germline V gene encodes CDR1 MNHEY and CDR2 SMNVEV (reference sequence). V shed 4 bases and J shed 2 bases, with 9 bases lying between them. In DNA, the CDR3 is TGTGCCAGCAGTTCCCCTAGCGCTGGGGCCAACGTCCTGACTTTC. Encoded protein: CASSSPSAGANVLTF. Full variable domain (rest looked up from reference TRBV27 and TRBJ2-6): EAQVTQNPRYLITVTGKKLTVTCSQNMNHEYMSWYRQDPGLGLRQIYYSMNVEVTDKGDVPEGYKVSRKEKRNFPLILESPSPNQTSLYFCASSSPSAGANVLTFGAGSRLTVL.

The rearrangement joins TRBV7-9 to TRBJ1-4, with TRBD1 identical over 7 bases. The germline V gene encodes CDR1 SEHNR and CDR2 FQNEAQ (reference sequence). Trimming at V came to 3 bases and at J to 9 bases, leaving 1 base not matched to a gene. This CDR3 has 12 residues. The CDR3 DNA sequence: TGTGCCAGCAGCTTGGGACAGCAAAAACTGTTTTTT. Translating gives CASSLGQQKLFF.

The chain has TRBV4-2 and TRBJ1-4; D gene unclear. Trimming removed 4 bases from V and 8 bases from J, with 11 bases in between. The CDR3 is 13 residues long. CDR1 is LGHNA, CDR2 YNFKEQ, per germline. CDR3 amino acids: CASSPNIMEKLFF. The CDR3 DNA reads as TGTGCCAGCAGCCCCAACATAATGGAAAAACTGTTTTTT.

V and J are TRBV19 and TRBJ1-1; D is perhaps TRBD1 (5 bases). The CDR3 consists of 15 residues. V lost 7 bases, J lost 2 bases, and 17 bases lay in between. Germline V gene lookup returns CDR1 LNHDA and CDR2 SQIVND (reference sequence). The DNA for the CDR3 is TGTGCCAGTATTCTGCGCAGGGATGGTAACACTGAAGCTTTCTTT. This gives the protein CASILRRDGNTEAFF.

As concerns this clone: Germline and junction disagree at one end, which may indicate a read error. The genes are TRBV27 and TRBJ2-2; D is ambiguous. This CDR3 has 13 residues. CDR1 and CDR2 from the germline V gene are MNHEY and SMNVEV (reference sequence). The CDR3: CASSFGNAGELFF. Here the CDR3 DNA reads TGTGCCAGCAGTTTTGGGAACGCCGGGGAGCTGTTTTTT.

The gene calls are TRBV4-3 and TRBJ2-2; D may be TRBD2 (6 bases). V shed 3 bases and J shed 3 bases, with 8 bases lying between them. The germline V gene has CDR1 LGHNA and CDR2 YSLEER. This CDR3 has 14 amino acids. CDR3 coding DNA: TGCGCCAGCAGCCATCCGGGGGACACCGGGGAGCTGTTTTTT. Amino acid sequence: CASSHPGDTGELFF.

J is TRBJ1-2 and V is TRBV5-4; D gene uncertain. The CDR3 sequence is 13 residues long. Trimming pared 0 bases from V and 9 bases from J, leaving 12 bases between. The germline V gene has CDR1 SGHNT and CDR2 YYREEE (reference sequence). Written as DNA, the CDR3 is TGTGCCAGCAGCTTGGCGGGCGTTCCCAGCTACACCTTC. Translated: CASSLAGVPSYTF.

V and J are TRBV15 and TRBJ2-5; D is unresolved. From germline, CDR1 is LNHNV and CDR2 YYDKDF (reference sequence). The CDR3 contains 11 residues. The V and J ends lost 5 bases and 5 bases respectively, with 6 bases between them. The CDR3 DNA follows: TGTGCCACCAGCGGCGCGGAGACCCAGTACTTC. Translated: CATSGAETQYF.